These T cell receptor beta chains were read from a single sample in a study of blood T cell repertoires in COVID-19. Data came from immunoSEQ multiplex PCR; TCRdb stores just in-frame clones and leaves some out. Here the sample spans roughly 150,000 clones, about 79% being singletons. The specimen sequenced was peripheral blood. Receptors were obtained from a woman between 45 and 60 years old in a cohort sampled during active or convalescent COVID-19. CDR3s leave out the opening cysteine and the closing phenylalanine or tryptophan. The D gene is left open where the match is weak. Expanded clones are given a class, and other clones once, few, many or no size at all.

CDR3aa: ASSIDRVNTEAF
abundance: .
d_gene: .
v_gene: TRBV19

CDR3aa: ASGLESGNTIY
abundance: few
d_gene: .
v_gene: TRBV10-3

CDR3aa: ASSYPASGEGETQY
abundance: .
d_gene: TRBD2
v_gene: TRBV6-5

CDR3aa: ASSDGGGTYNEQF
abundance: .
d_gene: TRBD2
v_gene: TRBV6-5

CDR3aa: ARSLQDSYSPLH
abundance: .
d_gene: .
v_gene: TRBV5-3

CDR3aa: ASSAQLGRDTEAF
abundance: many
d_gene: .
v_gene: TRBV7-3

CDR3aa: ASSKVGRGRETQY
abundance: .
d_gene: .
v_gene: TRBV21-1

CDR3aa: ASSAGTGGNEKLF
abundance: once
d_gene: TRBD1
v_gene: TRBV18

CDR3aa: ASSLSRQGGSSPLH
abundance: .
d_gene: TRBD1
v_gene: TRBV27

CDR3aa: ASSQDPSGETQY
abundance: once
d_gene: TRBD2
v_gene: TRBV9

CDR3aa: ASSLFRKRGVYNEQF
abundance: .
d_gene: TRBD2
v_gene: TRBV5-6

CDR3aa: ASSHPQGAYEQY
abundance: .
d_gene: .
v_gene: TRBV6-2/TRBV6-3

CDR3aa: ASSPLGGQGPETQY
abundance: once
d_gene: TRBD1
v_gene: TRBV7-6